The 8 T cell receptor beta chains below come from one sample, sequenced in a study of T-cell memory formation after mild COVID-19. Using its own MiXCR run on the 5' RACE reads, TCRdb lists one record per CDR3 protein. The table has just under 550,000 distinct CDR3 sequences, roughly 22% seen once. Input material: PBMCs or a T cell subset sorted from them (not recorded which). Receptors were obtained from an adult woman who had mild COVID-19 (a few samples of this study predate the infection). Cell type and time point are not known.

This clonotype came up a few times. V and J are TRBV20-1 and TRBJ2-7; unclear D gene. CDR1 DFQATT and CDR2 SNEGSKA come from the germline V gene (reference sequence). Trimming removed 4 bases at V and 3 bases at J, with 13 bases between. CDR3 length: 13 residues. CDR3 sequence reads: CSATGFRFYEQYF. CDR3 bases: TGCAGTGCTACTGGGTTTCGGTTCTACGAGCAGTACTTC.

This clonotype was observed many times. The chain is built from TRBV10-3 and TRBJ2-1, with D unclear. The CDR3 has 13 residues. From germline, CDR1 is ENHRY and CDR2 SYGVKD. The germline V and J ends were trimmed by 2 bases and 4 bases, with 6 bases remaining between them. CDR3 sequence (DNA): TGTGCCATCAGTGAGGCCGGGTACAATGAGCAGTTCTTC. Translation: CAISEAGYNEQFF.

The chain uses TRBV5-5 and TRBJ2-7; 12 bases fit TRBD2. The germline gives CDR1 SGHKS, CDR2 YYEKEE (reference sequence). This CDR3 is 16 amino acids long. The V segment lost 0 bases and the J segment 2 bases; nucleotides outside the gene matches: 3. CDR3 sequence: CASSLGTSGAPYEQYF. CDR3 in DNA: TGTGCCAGCAGCTTGGGGACTAGCGGGGCCCCCTACGAGCAGTACTTC. Full variable domain (rest looked up from reference TRBV5-5 and TRBJ2-7): DAGVTQSPTHLIKTRGQQVTLRCSPISGHKSVSWYQQVLGQGPQFIFQYYEKEERGRGNFPDRFSARQFPNYSSELNVNALLLGDSALYLCASSLGTSGAPYEQYFGPGTRLTVT.

The gene calls are TRBV5-1 and TRBJ2-7; TRBD1 is a possible D gene (6 bases). Between the trimmed V and J ends, which lost 4 bases and 6 bases, there was a span of 14 bases. The CDR3 loop spans 13 amino acids. In germline, CDR1 is SGHRS, CDR2 YFSETQ. CDR3 loop: CASSRTASGEQYF. The DNA of the CDR3 is TGCGCCAGCAGCCGGACAGCGAGTGGCGAGCAGTACTTC.

This clonotype was recorded many times. The V and J genes are TRBV7-9 and TRBJ1-1; TRBD1 might be the D (6 bases). Germline lookup yields CDR1 SEHNR and CDR2 FQNEAQ (reference sequence). The CDR3 is 14 residues long. The ends were cut back, 3 bases at V and 0 bases at J, with 8 bases in the middle. The CDR3 nucleotides read TGTGCCAGCAGCTTGACAGGAATGAACACTGAAGCTTTCTTT. Protein sequence: CASSLTGMNTEAFF. Looking up the rest from reference TRBV7-9 and TRBJ1-1 gives the full variable domain: DTGVSQNPRHKITKRGQNVTFRCDPISEHNRLYWYRQTLGQGPEFLTYFQNEAQLEKSRLLSDRFSAERPKGSFSTLEIQRTEQGDSAMYLCASSLTGMNTEAFFGQGTRLTVV.

The chain employs TRBV24-1 and TRBJ2-3; D is unresolved. The CDR3 covers 11 residues. The V and J ends lost 4 bases and 7 bases respectively, with 5 bases between them. Germline V gene lookup returns CDR1 KGHDR and CDR2 SFDVKD. The CDR3 protein is CATSDINTQYF. The CDR3 coding sequence is TGTGCCACCAGTGACATTAATACGCAGTATTTT.

In nucleotides, the CDR3 is TGCAGCGTTGAAGATGGCGCCAATATTGGCACAGATACGCAGTATTTT. Residues: CSVEDGANIGTDTQYF. This chain joins TRBV29-1 and TRBJ2-3, with D uncertain. The V gene lost 0 bases and the J gene lost 1 base, with 14 bases spanning the gap. CDR3 size: 16 residues. CDR1 and CDR2 from the germline V gene are SQVTM and ANQGSEA.

The chain uses TRBV5-1 and TRBJ2-7; possible D gene TRBD1, 5 bases. Trimming removed 2 bases from V and 0 bases from J, with 9 bases in between. CDR1 SGHRS and CDR2 YFSETQ come from the germline V gene. There are 14 residues in the CDR3. CDR3 DNA: TGCGCCAGCAGCTTATCGGACATCTCCTACGAGCAGTACTTC. It codes for CASSLSDISYEQYF. Using reference TRBV5-1 and TRBJ2-7 for the parts outside the CDR3, the full variable domain is KAGVTQTPRYLIKTRGQQVTLSCSPISGHRSVSWYQQTPGQGLQFLFEYFSETQRNKGNFPGRFSGRQFSNSRSEMNVSTLELGDSALYLCASSLSDISYEQYFGPGTRLTVT.